The clone carrying this T cell receptor beta chain was seen repeatedly, ten times or more. Antigen unknown. These data belong to a study of T cells in Graves' hyperthyroidism and ophthalmopathy. Overall study findings and caveats: Ophthalmopathy could be told apart from stable hyperthyroidism with a 13 V-J model. Most thyroid-expanded clonotypes above 0.001 were also found in blood.

Researchers amplified the TCR beta CDR3 regions from RNA transcripts. Researchers ran a first-round RT-PCR on the TCR CDR3 using the HTBI primer set. A single record per CDR3 protein comes from TCRdb applying MiXCR to the multiplex PCR reads. The data contain some 360,000 distinct CDR3 sequences, around 18% of them seen just once; the ten biggest clones take up 15% to 18%. The PBMCs studied were ones that came from 9 to 10 ml fresh peripheral blood. V lost 8 bases, J lost 2 bases, and 19 bases lay in between. Germline V gene data show CDR1 as MRHNA and CDR2 as SNTAGT. This CDR3 has 15 amino acids. This TCR was recovered from a woman between 35 and 50 years old with Graves' ophthalmopathy. Sequenced material: blood. V usage is TRBV6-4 and J usage is TRBJ2-7; no reliable D call. The CDR3 DNA is TGTGCCAGCCCCCGGCTCTCGGTGGTGACCTACGAGCAGTACTTC. This sequence encodes CASPRLSVVTYEQYF.